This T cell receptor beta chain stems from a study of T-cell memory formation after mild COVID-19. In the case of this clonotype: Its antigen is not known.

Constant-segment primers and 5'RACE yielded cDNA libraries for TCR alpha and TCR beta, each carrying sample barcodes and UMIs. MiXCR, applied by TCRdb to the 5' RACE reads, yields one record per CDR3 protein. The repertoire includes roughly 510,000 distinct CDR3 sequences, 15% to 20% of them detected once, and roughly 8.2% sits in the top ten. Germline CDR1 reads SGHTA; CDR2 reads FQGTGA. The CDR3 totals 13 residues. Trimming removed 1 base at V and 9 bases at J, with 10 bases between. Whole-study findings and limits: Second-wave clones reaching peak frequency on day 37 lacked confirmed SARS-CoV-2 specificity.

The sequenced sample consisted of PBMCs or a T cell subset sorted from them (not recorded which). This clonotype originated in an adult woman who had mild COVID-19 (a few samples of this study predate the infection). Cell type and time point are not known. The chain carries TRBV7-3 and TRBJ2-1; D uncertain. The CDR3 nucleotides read TGTGCCAGCAGCTTAAATTTGCGCGGTGAGCAGTTCTTC. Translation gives CASSLNLRGEQFF.